These 15 T cell receptor beta chains were all obtained from the same sample, sequenced in a study of glioma-infiltrating T cells. TCR alpha and beta CDR3 regions were amplified from RNA using iRepertoire nested multiplex PCR. TCRdb analysed the multiplex PCR reads with MiXCR anew, one entry per CDR3 protein. The top ten hold less than 55% of the sample, which has fewer than 110,000 distinct CDR3 sequences, 29% seen once. Sequencing used glioma tissue, nonneoplastic brain tissue, or PBMCs (not recorded which). The source of these receptors is a human donor with low-grade glioma or glioblastoma, undergoing nonglioma brain surgery, or in good health (not recorded which).

The table lists this clonotype with many counts. The V and J genes are TRBV11-1 and TRBJ2-7, with 9 bases identical to TRBD1. Germline V lookup: CDR1 SGHAT, CDR2 FQDESV (reference sequence). With V trimmed by 1 base and J by 1 base, 2 bases remained unmatched. This CDR3 comprises 15 residues. The CDR3 is CASSLEDRGSYEQYF. The CDR3 region has the DNA TGTGCCAGCAGCTTAGAGGACAGGGGTTCCTACGAGCAGTACTTC.

The chain joins TRBV7-9 to TRBJ2-3, with 9 bases that match TRBD2. From germline, CDR1 is SEHNR and CDR2 FQNEAQ (reference sequence). The CDR3 length is 19 residues. V lost 5 bases to trimming and J lost 2 bases; unmatched junction nucleotides: 17. DNA of the CDR3: TGTGCCAGCAGCCCTCGCGGGGGGGGGCTAAAAGATTTCACAGATACGCAGTATTTT. This translates into CASSPRGGGLKDFTDTQYF.

This clonotype was counted many times. V usage is TRBV3-1 and J usage is TRBJ1-5; D is uncertain. Between the trimmed V and J ends, which lost 4 bases and 3 bases, there was a span of 10 bases. This CDR3 spans 14 amino acids. Germline lookup yields CDR1 LGHDT and CDR2 YNNKEL (reference sequence). CDR3 loop: CASSPEAHNQPQHF. The CDR3 DNA reads as TGTGCCAGCAGCCCGGAGGCACACAATCAGCCCCAGCATTTT.

Many counts were recorded for this clonotype. The chain links TRBV6-1 to TRBJ1-2; 8 positions agree with TRBD1. The junction had 11 bases not matched to a gene; V was cut back by 7 bases and J by 7 bases. Germline V gene sequence: CDR1 MNHNS, CDR2 SASEGT. This CDR3 comprises 14 residues. CDR3 loop: CASTLDREGSGYTF. The DNA of the CDR3 is TGTGCCAGCACCCTGGACAGGGAAGGTAGTGGCTACACCTTC.

V is TRBV4-2 and J is TRBJ2-7, with unresolved D. The length of the CDR3 is 16 residues. The germline V and J ends were trimmed by 1 base and 0 bases, with 13 bases remaining between them. Germline V gene sequence: CDR1 LGHNA, CDR2 YNFKEQ. Written as DNA, the CDR3 is TGTGCCAGCAGCCAAGTCTACGGCGGCAGCTCCTACGAGCAGTACTTC. It encodes CASSQVYGGSSYEQYF.

The chain recombines TRBV27 with TRBJ2-2; D remains ambiguous. The CDR3 has 12 residues. V shed 2 bases and J shed 8 bases, with 6 bases lying between them. The germline V gene has CDR1 MNHEY and CDR2 SMNVEV (reference sequence). CDR3 sequence reads: CASSLPLGELFF. CDR3 in DNA: TGTGCCAGCAGTTTACCCCTGGGGGAGCTGTTTTTT.

This clonotype was seen many times. The chain couples TRBV27 to TRBJ1-2, with 7 bases lining up with TRBD1. Trimming at V came to 8 bases and at J to 2 bases, leaving 11 bases not matched to a gene. The length of the CDR3 is 15 residues. Germline CDR1 reads MNHEY; CDR2 reads SMNVEV (reference sequence). The CDR3 DNA reads TGTGCCAGCGGGGAGGGTTCGACAGGGAACTATGGCTACACCTTC. Translating it yields CASGEGSTGNYGYTF.

In this sample, this clonotype turned up many times. The V gene is TRBV7-9, the J gene TRBJ1-1; TRBD1 matches at 8 bases. J lost 5 bases, V lost 3 bases, and 8 bases had no gene match. Germline V CDR1 and CDR2: SEHNR, FQNEAQ (reference sequence). The CDR3 spans 15 residues. CDR3 sequence: CASSFPQGARTEAFF. In DNA form, the CDR3 reads TGTGCCAGCAGCTTTCCTCAGGGGGCGAGGACTGAAGCTTTCTTT.

A word on this clonotype: Since a much larger clone is just one base distant, this may be a read error. The rearrangement joins TRBV19 to TRBJ1-5; D is uncertain. There are 15 residues in the CDR3. Trimming removed 8 bases at V and 1 base at J, with 15 bases between. Germline values: CDR1 LNHDA, CDR2 SQIVND (reference sequence). The CDR3 DNA follows: TGTGCCAGTGGTAGTATGGGCTGGAGCAATCAGCCCCAGCATTTT. This gives the protein CASGSMGWSNQPQHF.

This clonotype was seen repeatedly, ten times or more. The chain links TRBV7-3 to TRBJ2-3; D possibly uses TRBD1 or TRBD2 (5 bases each). The CDR3 runs 15 residues. Germline V gives CDR1 SGHTA, CDR2 FQGTGA. Trimming took off 5 bases at V and 6 bases at J, with 18 bases between the two ends. The CDR3 DNA sequence: TGTGCCAGCAGCCTTGGGACCGCTGTTAAGGATACGCAGTATTTT. The encoded protein is CASSLGTAVKDTQYF.

Note on this clonotype: A much larger clone sits a single nucleotide away, making a read error possible. This chain connects TRBV7-9 to TRBJ1-5; 7 positions match TRBD1. V lost 5 bases and J lost 3; bases outside the gene matches: 10. The CDR3 runs 16 residues. Germline V gene lookup returns CDR1 SEHNR and CDR2 FQNEAQ (reference sequence). Here the CDR3 reads CASSPTGAGSNQPQHF. The CDR3 nucleotides are TGTGCCAGCAGCCCTACAGGGGCAGGGTCCAATCAGCCCCAGCATTTT.

This clonotype was counted a single time. The chain employs TRBV30 and TRBJ1-1; no reliable D call. The germline gives CDR1 GTSNPN, CDR2 SVGIG (reference sequence). V was pared by 3 bases and J by 3 bases, with 11 bases between. The CDR3 extends over 13 amino acids. This chain's CDR3 is CAWSPNEDTEAFF. The CDR3 nucleotides read TGTGCCTGGAGCCCTAATGAAGACACTGAAGCTTTCTTT.

This clonotype has at least ten counts. The chain joins TRBV7-9 to TRBJ1-5; D remains ambiguous. The V end was cut by 1 base, the J end by 1 base, with 8 bases between. Germline loops: CDR1 SEHNR, CDR2 FQNEAQ (reference sequence). This CDR3 has 15 amino acids. As DNA, the CDR3 is TGTGCCAGCAGCTTAGAAGGGTACAGCAATCAGCCCCAGCATTTT. This gives the protein CASSLEGYSNQPQHF.

This sequence joins TRBV7-9 and TRBJ1-2; 8 nucleotides align to TRBD1. The V gene's germline CDR1 is SEHNR and CDR2 FQNEAQ (reference sequence). With V trimmed by 5 bases and J by 2 bases, 10 bases remained unmatched. This CDR3 is built from 16 residues. DNA for the CDR3: TGTGCCAGCAGCACCGGGGGACAGGAGGCCAACTATGGCTACACCTTC. It specifies CASSTGGQEANYGYTF.

A remark on this clonotype: One base away lies a much larger clone, so this may be a sequencing read error. V gene TRBV6-6 combines with J gene TRBJ2-7; D gene ambiguous. CDR3 length equals 10 residues. Germline V gene lookup returns CDR1 MNHNY and CDR2 SVGAGI (reference sequence). Trimming pared 7 bases from V and 8 bases from J, leaving 9 bases between. In DNA, the CDR3 is TGTGCCAGCATTCACACCAAGCAGTACTTC. Translating gives CASIHTKQYF.